The 5 T cell receptor beta chains below come from one sample, sequenced in a study of T cell repertoires in cytomegalovirus infection. What these receptors recognize is not known. In TCRdb, the reads were re-called with MiXCR into one record per CDR3 protein. The repertoire holds about 770,000 distinct CDR3 sequences, with 25% to 30% as singletons. The specimen was cultured CD8+ T cells from PBMCs, collected from culture after CMV antigen stimulation. These receptors were obtained from a human donor in good health (CMV status not recorded). Some clones in this sample may be carry-over from other donors' samples.

At least ten counts were recorded for this clonotype. The V call is TRBV7-9, the J call TRBJ2-5, with 11 bases identical to TRBD1. The CDR3 extends over 17 amino acids. In germline, CDR1 is SEHNR, CDR2 FQNEAQ (reference sequence). Trimming removed 1 base from V and 0 bases from J; junction bases left unmatched: 4. The CDR3 here is CASSLGDRGAYQETQYF. The DNA of the CDR3 is TGTGCCAGCAGCTTAGGGGACAGGGGGGCGTACCAAGAGACCCAGTACTTC. Full variable domain (outside the CDR3, taken from reference TRBV7-9 and TRBJ2-5): DTGVSQNPRHKITKRGQNVTFRCDPISEHNRLYWYRQTLGQGPEFLTYFQNEAQLEKSRLLSDRFSAERPKGSFSTLEIQRTEQGDSAMYLCASSLGDRGAYQETQYFGPGTRLLVL.

Only a few counts were recorded for this clonotype. This chain's CDR3 is CASSPRTVLYGYTF. CDR3 DNA sequence: TGTGCCAGCAGTCCGAGGACAGTCCTCTATGGCTACACCTTC. The chain has TRBV6-2 or TRBV6-3 and TRBJ1-2; possibly TRBD1 for D (6 bases). This CDR3 comprises 14 residues. Germline CDR1 MNHEY, CDR2 SVGEGT. Trimming shortened V by 5 bases and J by 4 bases, and 14 bases separated the two germline ends.

This clonotype has more than one count but fewer than ten. V and J are TRBV27 and TRBJ2-7; D is unclear. This CDR3 region has 14 residues. V was trimmed by 4 bases and J by 0 bases, leaving 10 bases between them. Germline V lookup: CDR1 MNHEY, CDR2 SMNVEV (reference sequence). The CDR3, as DNA: TGTGCCAGCAGTTCGGGTGAGAGCTCCTACGAGCAGTACTTC. Its protein product is CASSSGESSYEQYF.

Remarks on this clonotype: Sequence at one end of the junction differs from germline and may be a read error. The genes are TRBV24-1 and TRBJ2-1; possibly TRBD1 for D (6 bases). The CDR3 is 18 residues long. Germline loops: CDR1 KGHDR, CDR2 SFDVKD. The CDR3 nucleotides are TGTGCCACCAGTGATGGGTCACGCAGGGGCGTGCCTAACAAGGAGCAGTTCTTC. Amino acid sequence: CATSDGSRRGVPNKEQFF.

This chain connects TRBV9 to TRBJ2-3; tentatively, D is TRBD1 or TRBD2 (7 bases each). Germline CDR1 and CDR2: SGDLS and YYNGEE. V was pared by 6 bases and J by 3 bases, with 14 bases between. This CDR3 contains 14 residues. The CDR3 region has the DNA TGTGCCAGCACCAGGGGGGGCGGAACAGATACGCAGTATTTT. This encodes CASTRGGGTDTQYF.